Shown below are 19 T cell receptor beta chains from a single sample sequenced in a study of control samples from healthy donors and cancer patients (dated by TCRdb to the early 2020s). Library generation was performed with the immunoSEQ multiplex PCR assay. TCRdb obtained this table from immuneACCESS and retained in-frame rearrangements with V and J assigned. These tables miss some clones; where compared with another copy, unresolved V genes account for less than half of the shortfall, and the remainder is unexplained. The sample table holds 60,000 to 70,000 clones, of which approximately 80% were seen once. The ten largest account for about 3.1% of the sample. The sequenced sample was PBMCs. The receptors were sampled from a woman aged 50 to 60 with lung cancer.

The chain employs TRBV18 and TRBJ1-2; TRBD1 is a possible D gene (5 bases). The CDR3 length is 15 residues. V was cut by 2 bases and J by 3 bases, with 13 bases left in between. Germline-derived CDR1 and CDR2 are KGHSH and LQKENI. CDR3 coding DNA: TGTGCCAGCTCACCAAGAGCCGGGGCTGACTATGGCTACACCTTC. It translates to CASSPRAGADYGYTF.

This clone was recorded once. The chain couples TRBV5-4 to TRBJ2-7; no clear D gene. This CDR3 is built from 12 residues. The germline gives CDR1 SGHNT, CDR2 YYREEE (reference sequence). V lost 0 bases to trimming and J lost 2 bases, with 3 bases between them. The DNA for the CDR3 is TGTGCCAGCAGCTTGGACGCCTACGAGCAGTACTTC. Translation: CASSLDAYEQYF.

J is TRBJ2-5 and V is TRBV5-6, with 13 bases lining up with TRBD2. The ends lost 6 bases at V and 2 bases at J; junction bases unmatched: 4. CDR1 and CDR2 (germline): SGHDT, YYEEEE. This CDR3 comprises 15 residues. The CDR3 coding sequence is TGTGCCAGCAACCGACTAGCGGGGGGACAAGAGACCCAGTACTTC. Amino acids: CASNRLAGGQETQYF.

This chain joins TRBV3-1 (or the pseudogene TRBV3-2) and TRBJ2-7, with 8 nucleotides matching TRBD1. The CDR3 extends over 15 amino acids. V trimming: 3 bases; J trimming: 2 bases; junction bases outside the gene matches: 6. Germline loops: CDR1 LGHDT, CDR2 YNNKEL (reference sequence). Here the CDR3 DNA reads TGTGCCAGCAGCCAGCCCGGGACAGGTACCTACGAGCAGTACTTC. Amino acid sequence: CASSQPGTGTYEQYF.

Comment on this clone: A read error may account for a junction end that differs from germline. The rearrangement links TRBV7-2 to TRBJ1-2; unclear D gene. This CDR3 contains 13 residues. Germline assignment: CDR1 SGHTA and CDR2 FQGNSA. CDR3 residues: CASTPPEGRRDVF. CDR3 sequence (DNA): TGTGCCAGCACCCCACCGGAGGGTAGACGGGATGTCTTC.

The genes are TRBV24-1 and TRBJ2-3; no reliable D call. V lost 4 bases and J lost 2, with 12 bases in between. Germline V CDR1 and CDR2: KGHDR, SFDVKD. The CDR3 runs 15 residues. For the CDR3, the DNA is TGTGCCACCAGTGACCACCCATCAGTCACAGATACGCAGTATTTT. This sequence encodes CATSDHPSVTDTQYF.

The rearrangement joins TRBV4-3 to TRBJ2-3, with D hard to call. CDR3 length equals 15 residues. V shed 0 bases and J shed 2 bases, with 9 bases lying between them. Germline V gene sequence: CDR1 LGHNA, CDR2 YSLEER. The CDR3 sequence: CASSQEGRNTDTQYF. CDR3 DNA sequence: TGCGCCAGCAGCCAAGAAGGCAGGAACACAGATACGCAGTATTTT.

V is TRBV18 and J is TRBJ2-1, with a tentative D call TRBD2 (6 bases). CDR1 KGHSH and CDR2 LQKENI come from the germline V gene. Trimming took 2 bases from V and 8 from J, leaving 10 bases between them. CDR3 length: 13 residues. CDR3: CASSPNGEDEQFF. CDR3 sequence (DNA): TGTGCCAGCTCACCAAACGGGGAGGATGAGCAGTTCTTC.

The rearrangement links TRBV2 to TRBJ1-2; perhaps TRBD1 as D (5 bases). V shed 4 bases and J shed 3 bases, with 9 bases lying between them. This CDR3 comprises 13 residues. Looked up from germline, CDR1 is SNHLY and CDR2 is FYNNEI. The DNA of the CDR3 is TGTGCCAGCAGTGGCAGGGAGCACTATGGCTACACCTTC. This encodes CASSGREHYGYTF.

The genes are TRBV7-2 and TRBJ2-2; TRBD1 matches 7 bases. From germline, CDR1 is SGHTA and CDR2 FQGNSA. The CDR3 is 14 residues long. V dropped 5 bases and J dropped 6; count of bases not matched to a gene: 6. CDR3 loop: CASSLTTGAGELFF. The CDR3 region has the DNA TGTGCCAGCAGCCTCACCACAGGGGCCGGGGAGCTGTTTTTT.

The chain joins TRBV4-1 to TRBJ1-1, with D unresolved. With 1 base removed from V and 5 bases from J, the gap between germline ends came to 11 bases. The CDR3 extends over 14 amino acids. Germline CDR1 and CDR2: MGHRA and YSYEKL. The CDR3 reads CASSQAGGRTEAFF. CDR3 coding DNA: TGCGCCAGCAGCCAAGCAGGAGGGAGGACTGAAGCTTTCTTT.

The V and J genes are TRBV5-8 and TRBJ1-6; TRBD1 might be the D (6 bases). Trimming cost V 2 bases and J 4 bases, with 10 bases left between them. Germline CDR1 and CDR2: SGHTS and YDEGEE. CDR3 length equals 15 residues. The CDR3 DNA reads TGTGCCAGCAGCTTCAGAGGACAGTATAATTCACCCCTCCACTTT. Residues: CASSFRGQYNSPLHF. The whole variable domain, filled in from reference TRBV5-8 and TRBJ1-6, reads EAGVTQSPTHLIKTRGQQATLRCSPISGHTSVYWYQQALGLGLQFLLWYDEGEERNRGNFPPRFSGRQFPNYSSELNVNALELEDSALYLCASSFRGQYNSPLHFGNGTRLTVT.

The chain links TRBV7-8 to TRBJ1-6; D remains ambiguous. Deletions cut 8 bases from V and 9 bases from J, with 20 bases between. This CDR3 comprises 15 residues. From germline, CDR1 is SGHVS and CDR2 FQNEAQ. Here the CDR3 DNA reads TGTGCCAGCGCGTCCCGGTCCCTTTCGGGTTCACCCCTCCACTTT. It translates to CASASRSLSGSPLHF.

The table lists this clone with a few counts. The chain carries TRBV28 and TRBJ2-7; 10 bases map to TRBD1. Trimming cost V 6 bases and J 6 bases; bases outside gene matches: 8. Germline CDR1 MDHEN, CDR2 SYDVKM. The CDR3 sequence is 14 residues long. The CDR3: CASRRQGARSEQYF. The CDR3 coding sequence is TGTGCCAGCAGAAGACAGGGGGCGCGCAGCGAGCAGTACTTC.

The rearrangement joins TRBV19 to TRBJ1-1; 9 bases match TRBD1. Germline V gene lookup returns CDR1 LNHDA and CDR2 SQIVND (reference sequence). Germline trimming cut 6 bases from V and 2 bases from J; bases unmatched to any gene: 1. This CDR3 comprises 13 residues. CDR3 sequence (DNA): TGTGCCAGTAGGGGACAGGGAAACACTGAAGCTTTCTTT. Its translation: CASRGQGNTEAFF.

The chain carries TRBV6-2 or TRBV6-3 and TRBJ1-3, with D unclear. Germline V gives CDR1 MNHEY, CDR2 SVGEGT. The CDR3 runs to 18 residues. Trimming removed 1 base at V and 3 bases at J, with 19 bases between. The CDR3 region has the DNA TGTGCCAGCAGTTACTTGACCTTCAACCGGGCAGGTGGAAACACCATATATTTT. It translates to CASSYLTFNRAGGNTIYF.

As regards this clone: At the DNA level, this CDR3 is encoded by other sequences in the same sample as well. V usage is TRBV6-2 or TRBV6-3 and J usage is TRBJ2-7, with 9 bases that match TRBD1. The CDR3 runs 15 residues. V lost 0 bases to trimming and J lost 2 bases; unmatched junction nucleotides: 2. The germline V gene has CDR1 MNHEY and CDR2 SVGEGT. The CDR3 region is CASSYSGQGTYEQYF. The CDR3 DNA follows: TGTGCCAGCAGTTACTCGGGACAGGGAACCTACGAGCAGTACTTC.

The V call is TRBV19, the J call TRBJ1-4, with 8 bases aligning to TRBD1. Germline V gene sequence: CDR1 LNHDA, CDR2 SQIVND (reference sequence). The CDR3 length is 14 residues. With 6 bases clipped from V and 7 bases from J, the junction kept 7 bases outside the gene matches. The CDR3 region has the DNA TGTGCCAGTAGAGCGGACAGGGAGAGTGAAAAACTGTTTTTT. Protein: CASRADRESEKLFF.

This chain links TRBV7-2 with TRBJ2-1, with a weak D call TRBD1 (5 bases). Germline CDR1 and CDR2: SGHTA and FQGNSA. Trimming stripped 1 base from V and 11 bases from J, with 9 bases between. This CDR3 has 12 residues. Here the CDR3 DNA reads TGTGCCAGCAGCTTAGATGACAGCCAGCAGTTCTTC. It specifies CASSLDDSQQFF.